This T cell receptor (beta chain) was obtained from a study of blood T cell repertoires in COVID-19. Study details: Spain, Italy and the United States supplied samples that represented acute and convalescent COVID-19. PBMCs, B-cell-depleted T cells, or T cells provided the cDNA or gDNA that made up the material.

V dropped 10 bases and J dropped 10; count of bases not matched to a gene: 10. The CDR3 is 13 residues long. CDR1 is MNHEY, CDR2 SMNVEV, per germline (reference sequence). Original data processing: By means of reference gene primer amplification, nucleated cell counts were estimated. Using immunoSEQ multiplex PCR, the repertoire was profiled, and TCRdb retains in-frame clones only, with some absent. That table is the source of V, J and clone size, and D and trimming were worked out from the DNA. The sample carries approximately 92,000 clones, around 67% recorded once. The chain couples TRBV27 to TRBJ1-6, with TRBD1 identical over 7 bases. Sequencing used peripheral blood. This TCR came from a woman aged 60 to 75 in a cohort sampled during active or convalescent COVID-19. The CDR3 DNA reads as TGTGCCACAAGACAGGGAATATCATCACCCCTCCACTTT. Its translation: CATRQGISSPLHF.